This T cell receptor beta chain was captured by sequencing in a study of cytomegalovirus exposure and HLA in healthy donors. Germline CDR1 is LGHNA and CDR2 is YNFKEQ. The CDR3 runs to 15 residues. Losses at the gene ends were 4 bases for V and 4 bases for J; bases not matched to a gene: 2. 60 Vbeta and 13 Jbeta primers were used in PCR. In the authors' methods: An analysis that came later counted tens of millions of unique TCR beta chains, some 11 million shared. Clones were read by immunoSEQ multiplex PCR, and TCRdb kept only the in-frame ones, dropping some. That table gives V, J and clone size, and the DNA gave D and trimming. This sample yields approximately 81,000 clones, of which roughly 72% are seen a single time; 6.2% belongs to the top ten.

The sequence was collected from a woman aged 50 to 65 in good health and CMV-seropositive. V and J are TRBV4-2 and TRBJ2-1; 12 nucleotides align to TRBD2. Material for sequencing was PBMCs. The CDR3 loop is CASSPTSGSYNEQFF. Written as DNA, the CDR3 is TGTGCCAGCAGCCCGACTAGCGGGAGTTACAATGAGCAGTTCTTC.